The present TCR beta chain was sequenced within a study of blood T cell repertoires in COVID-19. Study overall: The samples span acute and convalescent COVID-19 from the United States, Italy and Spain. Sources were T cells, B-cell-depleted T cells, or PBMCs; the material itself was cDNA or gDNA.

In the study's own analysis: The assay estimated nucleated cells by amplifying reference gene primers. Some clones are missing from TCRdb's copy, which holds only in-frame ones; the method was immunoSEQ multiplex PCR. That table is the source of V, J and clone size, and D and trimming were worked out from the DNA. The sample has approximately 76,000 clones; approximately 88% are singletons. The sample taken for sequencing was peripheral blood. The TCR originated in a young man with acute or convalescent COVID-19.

The CDR3 protein is CASSLLGVTGELFF. Written as DNA, the CDR3 is TGTGCCAGCAGCTTACTAGGAGTTACCGGGGAGCTGTTTTTT. This rearrangement joins TRBV7-3 to TRBJ2-2; no firm D call. Per germline, CDR1 SGHTA and CDR2 FQGTGA. This CDR3 spans 14 amino acids. V gave up 2 bases and J gave up 5 bases, with 9 bases separating them.